This T cell receptor (beta chain) was obtained from a study of spatial heterogeneity in lung cancer. Study observations and caveats: Nonsynonymous mutations, ubiquitous and regional, were tracked respectively by counts of ubiquitous and regional expanded TCRs. Intratumoral expanded alpha and beta TCR counts were found to track tumor mutation counts.

TCRdb redid the calling of the 5' RACE reads with MiXCR, one entry per CDR3 protein. The sample lists over a thousand distinct CDR3 sequences; roughly 32% were seen once. By sample fraction, this clonotype is large (0.1 to 1%). Antigen unknown. The size of this beta chain means little, since it is a stray read in a library made for alpha chains. Sample time point: sample taken at primary tumor resection. The cohort: approximately 74 early-stage, untreated non-small cell lung cancer patients. The germline V gene encodes CDR1 MNHEY and CDR2 SVGAGI. V was cut by 5 bases and J by 7 bases, with 8 bases left in between. The length of the CDR3 is 12 residues.

This rearrangement joins TRBV6-5 to TRBJ2-2; D is perhaps TRBD2 (5 bases). The input for sequencing was lung tumor tissue, taken at surgery. The source is a male donor with early-stage non-small cell lung cancer. Here the CDR3 reads CASSTGNGELFF. The CDR3 bases are TGTGCCAGCAGTACGGGAAACGGGGAGCTGTTTTTT.